Presented here are 27 T cell receptor beta chains from one specimen sequenced in a study of early T cells in non-severe SARS-CoV-2 infection. TCRdb reprocessed the 5' RACE reads via MiXCR and lists one record per CDR3 protein. This sample has about 61,000 distinct CDR3 sequences, with approximately 11% found just once. The source material was whole blood. The receptors were gathered from an adult who was a healthcare worker with PCR-confirmed SARS-CoV-2 infection or an uninfected control (not recorded which).

In its sample, this clonotype was seen a few times. The genes are TRBV6-2 or TRBV6-3 and TRBJ2-2, with D perhaps TRBD1 or TRBD2 (5 bases each). Germline CDR1 MNHEY, CDR2 SVGEGT. There are 15 residues in the CDR3. V lost 11 bases, J lost 6 bases, and 22 bases lay in between. CDR3 protein: CASAPGQVGAGELFF. For the CDR3, the DNA is TGTGCCTCCGCCCCGGGGCAGGTTGGCGCCGGGGAGCTGTTTTTT.

The V gene is TRBV29-1, the J gene TRBJ2-2; either TRBD1 or TRBD2 may fit D (5 bases each). This CDR3 spans 17 amino acids. V was cut by 6 bases and J by 0 bases, with 20 bases left in between. Germline V CDR1 and CDR2: SQVTM, ANQGSEA. The CDR3 loop is CSVGPYRGLTNTGELFF. DNA of the CDR3: TGCAGCGTGGGTCCTTACCGGGGCCTCACGAACACCGGGGAGCTGTTTTTT.

This clonotype was seen repeatedly, ten times or more. CDR3 bases: TGTGCCATCAGTGATAAAGAGACCCAGTACTTC. It specifies CAISDKETQYF. The chain joins TRBV10-3 to TRBJ2-5; D gene ambiguous. V lost 3 bases and J lost 3, with 2 bases in between. There are 11 residues in the CDR3. Germline CDR1 is ENHRY and CDR2 is SYGVKD.

CDR3: CASTPDRRATNEKLFF. For the CDR3, the DNA is TGTGCCAGCACCCCGGACAGACGAGCAACTAATGAAAAACTGTTTTTT. The chain employs TRBV2 and TRBJ1-4; D possibly corresponds to TRBD1 (6 bases). Trimming took 7 bases from V and 0 from J, leaving 15 bases between them. This CDR3 contains 16 residues. Germline CDR1 and CDR2: SNHLY and FYNNEI.

The chain carries TRBV6-5 and TRBJ2-7, with 9 nucleotides matching TRBD2. Losses at the gene ends were 8 bases for V and 6 bases for J; bases not matched to a gene: 8. From germline, CDR1 is MNHEY and CDR2 SVGAGI. The CDR3 runs 13 residues. CDR3 DNA sequence: TGTGCCAGCCGTAAGGGGACTAGCTTCGAGCAGTACTTC. It is translated as CASRKGTSFEQYF.

The chain links TRBV25-1 to TRBJ1-2, with D perhaps matching TRBD1 (5 bases). Germline V CDR1 and CDR2: MGHDK, SYGVNS. Trimming took off 0 bases at V and 5 bases at J, with 13 bases between the two ends. This CDR3 contains 15 residues. The CDR3 nucleotides are TGTGCCAGCAGTGAATATCGTCGACAGTCTTATGGCTACACCTTC. Protein product: CASSEYRRQSYGYTF.

This clonotype was picked up many times. The chain recombines TRBV6-2 or TRBV6-3 with TRBJ2-2, with 8 bases that match TRBD1. Trimming removed 6 bases from V and 6 bases from J; junction bases left unmatched: 0. CDR3 size: 12 residues. Germline V gene sequence: CDR1 MNHEY, CDR2 SVGEGT. The CDR3 DNA sequence: TGTGCCAGCAGGACAGGGGCCGGGGAGCTGTTTTTT. Translated: CASRTGAGELFF.

This clonotype was recorded at least ten times. The V call is TRBV9, the J call TRBJ2-2, with 12 bases lining up with TRBD2. The V segment lost 4 bases and the J segment 4 bases; nucleotides outside the gene matches: 8. From germline, CDR1 is SGDLS and CDR2 YYNGEE. The CDR3 extends over 17 amino acids. The CDR3 sequence: CASSPLAGGPGTGELFF. Written as DNA, the CDR3 is TGTGCCAGCAGCCCCCTAGCGGGGGGGCCGGGCACCGGGGAGCTGTTTTTT.

This chain connects TRBV2 to TRBJ1-5; D not resolved. Germline CDR1 is SNHLY and CDR2 is FYNNEI. Trimming cost V 8 bases and J 9 bases, with 8 bases left between them. CDR3 size: 10 residues. CDR3 nucleotide sequence: TGTGCCAGCGGTGTTTGGCCCCAGCATTTT. Protein product: CASGVWPQHF.

This clonotype was seen many times. V usage is TRBV6-5 and J usage is TRBJ1-1; D gene ambiguous. This CDR3 has 12 residues. Trimming took 8 bases from V and 0 from J, leaving 7 bases between them. CDR1 is MNHEY, CDR2 SVGAGI, per germline. The CDR3 sequence: CASGALNTEAFF. CDR3 nucleotide sequence: TGTGCCAGCGGCGCTCTGAACACTGAAGCTTTCTTT.

This clonotype appeared a few times. The V call is TRBV30, the J call TRBJ2-1; TRBD1 or TRBD2 may be the D gene (5 bases each). The CDR3 is 12 amino acids. Trimming removed 3 bases from V and 5 bases from J, with 8 bases in between. From germline, CDR1 is GTSNPN and CDR2 SVGIG (reference sequence). The CDR3 DNA sequence: TGTGCCTGGAGCGGGGCAAACAATGAGCAGTTCTTC. Translated, it gives CAWSGANNEQFF. Full variable domain (missing parts from reference TRBV30 and TRBJ2-1): SQTIHQWPATLVQPVGSPLSLECTVEGTSNPNLYWYRQAAGRGLQLLFYSVGIGQISSEVPQNLSASRPQDRQFILSSKKLLLSDSGFYLCAWSGANNEQFFGPGTRLTVL.

The J gene is TRBJ2-7, the V gene TRBV6-2 or TRBV6-3; perhaps TRBD2 as D (5 bases). The CDR3 sequence is 13 residues long. Germline V gives CDR1 MNHEY, CDR2 SVGEGT. V was trimmed by 11 bases and J by 6 bases, leaving 20 bases between them. DNA of the CDR3: TGTGCCGGCGGTGGTCACGAAGGGAGCGAGCAGTACTTC. Protein sequence: CAGGGHEGSEQYF.

This clonotype came up a few times. This chain uses TRBV29-1 with TRBJ2-1; 11 bases line up with TRBD2. The CDR3 spans 14 residues. V lost 5 bases, J lost 3 bases, and 3 bases stayed unmatched. The germline gives CDR1 SQVTM, CDR2 ANQGSEA. In nucleotides, the CDR3 is TGCAGCGTTACGGGACTAGCGGTCTACAATGAGCAGTTCTTC. Amino acids: CSVTGLAVYNEQFF.

This clonotype showed up many times. The chain joins TRBV20-1 to TRBJ2-2; D gene unclear. The CDR3 runs to 15 residues. The V end was cut by 0 bases, the J end by 1 base, with 9 bases between. Germline CDR1 and CDR2: DFQATT and SNEGSKA (reference sequence). CDR3 sequence (DNA): TGCAGTGCTAGAGACCCGGCGGTGAACACCGGGGAGCTGTTTTTT. Protein sequence: CSARDPAVNTGELFF.

In this sample, this clonotype turned up a few times. As DNA, the CDR3 is TGTGCCAGCAGCTCCTTTACCGGGACTACCGACAATACGCAGTATTTT. Translation: CASSSFTGTTDNTQYF. The rearrangement uses TRBV11-2 and TRBJ2-3, with 7 bases aligning to TRBD2. From germline, CDR1 is SGHAT and CDR2 FQNNGV. After removal of 4 bases from V and 7 bases from J, the junction contained 14 bases not matched to a gene. CDR3 size: 16 residues.

The genes are TRBV30 and TRBJ2-5; D is perhaps TRBD2 (7 bases). The V gene lost 6 bases and the J gene lost 7 bases, with 24 bases spanning the gap. Germline loops: CDR1 GTSNPN, CDR2 SVGIG (reference sequence). The CDR3 has 15 residues. The CDR3 region is CACQPPRGSGGTQYF. The CDR3 DNA is TGTGCCTGCCAACCCCCCAGGGGTTCGGGGGGGACCCAGTACTTC. Full variable domain (outside the CDR3, taken from reference TRBV30 and TRBJ2-5): SQTIHQWPATLVQPVGSPLSLECTVEGTSNPNLYWYRQAAGRGLQLLFYSVGIGQISSEVPQNLSASRPQDRQFILSSKKLLLSDSGFYLCACQPPRGSGGTQYFGPGTRLLVL.

This clonotype was seen many times. V gene TRBV5-4 combines with J gene TRBJ2-1, with 9 bases that match TRBD2. Trimming cost V 1 base and J 9 bases; bases outside gene matches: 8. There are 15 residues in the CDR3. Germline V lookup: CDR1 SGHNT, CDR2 YYREEE (reference sequence). The CDR3 spells CASSLNGGGASEQFF. CDR3 DNA: TGTGCCAGCAGCTTGAACGGCGGGGGGGCATCTGAGCAGTTCTTC. The full variable domain, in which reference TRBV5-4 and TRBJ2-1 provide the parts outside the CDR3, is ETGVTQSPTHLIKTRGQQVTLRCSSQSGHNTVSWYQQALGQGPQFIFQYYREEENGRGNFPPRFSGLQFPNYSSELNVNALELDDSALYLCASSLNGGGASEQFFGPGTRLTVL.

This clonotype has a handful of counts. The chain joins TRBV5-1 to TRBJ2-2; D gene uncertain. V lost 3 bases and J lost 6, with 12 bases in between. This CDR3 is built from 14 residues. Germline assignment: CDR1 SGHRS and CDR2 YFSETQ. The CDR3 bases are TGCGCCAGCAGCTCCACCCTTGTCGCCGGGGAGCTGTTTTTT. Amino acids: CASSSTLVAGELFF.

This clonotype was found many times. This chain uses TRBV3-1 with TRBJ2-7, with TRBD1 identical over 9 bases. The CDR3 loop spans 13 amino acids. The germline V gene has CDR1 LGHDT and CDR2 YNNKEL (reference sequence). V dropped 4 bases and J dropped 6; count of bases not matched to a gene: 4. CDR3 region: CASSLGTGSEQYF. The CDR3 DNA is TGTGCCAGCAGCCTGGGGACAGGGTCCGAGCAGTACTTC.

Ten or more counts support this clonotype. The V and J genes are TRBV6-5 and TRBJ2-5; D unresolved. The V gene lost 2 bases and the J gene lost 7 bases, with 11 bases spanning the gap. Looked up from germline, CDR1 is MNHEY and CDR2 is SVGAGI. The CDR3 is 13 amino acids. This CDR3 reads CASSYAGSGTQYF. The CDR3 DNA reads as TGTGCCAGCAGTTACGCAGGTAGTGGGACCCAGTACTTC.

The chain couples TRBV12-3 or TRBV12-4 to TRBJ2-4; the D gene is possibly TRBD1 (6 bases). Trimming pared 1 base from V and 6 bases from J, leaving 10 bases between. The CDR3 has 14 amino acids. The CDR3 nucleotides read TGTGCCAGCAGTTTAGTCGTACAGGGAAACATTCAGTACTTC. Its protein product is CASSLVVQGNIQYF.

This clonotype was observed a few times. The CDR3 DNA sequence: TGCAGCGTTGAACCGACCAAAGAGACCCAGTACTTC. As protein: CSVEPTKETQYF. The chain couples TRBV29-1 to TRBJ2-5, with D hard to call. The V gene's germline CDR1 is SQVTM and CDR2 ANQGSEA. The CDR3 consists of 12 residues. V lost 2 bases, J lost 3 bases, and 7 bases lay in between.

This clonotype has ten or more counts. This chain connects TRBV20-1 to TRBJ2-3, with TRBD2 matching 12 bases. The CDR3 has 15 residues. The germline V gene encodes CDR1 DFQATT and CDR2 SNEGSKA (reference sequence). Trimming at V came to 6 bases and at J to 2 bases, leaving 6 bases not matched to a gene. Here the CDR3 DNA reads TGCAGTGCCCCACTAGCGGGGGGTTTCACAGATACGCAGTATTTT. Protein product: CSAPLAGGFTDTQYF.

V gene TRBV6-1 combines with J gene TRBJ1-6; D ambiguous. V was clipped by 6 bases and J by 10 bases, with 16 bases between them. The germline V gene encodes CDR1 MNHNS and CDR2 SASEGT. The CDR3 runs 14 residues. Here the CDR3 reads CASRLHGRESPLHF. DNA of the CDR3: TGTGCCAGCAGGCTACACGGGCGGGAGTCACCCCTCCACTTT.

This clonotype was seen more than once but under ten times. A much more abundant neighbour one base away suggests this may be a read error. V gene TRBV6-6 combines with J gene TRBJ2-1, with D possibly being TRBD2 (6 bases). V was trimmed by 2 bases and J by 4 bases, leaving 12 bases between them. Looked up from germline, CDR1 is MNHNY and CDR2 is SVGAGI (reference sequence). The CDR3 covers 15 residues. CDR3 in amino acids: CASSYVVGGYNEQFF. DNA for the CDR3: TGTGCCAGCAGTTACGTAGTGGGGGGATACAATGAGCAGTTCTTC.

The genes are TRBV6-5 and TRBJ1-5; D uncertain. Germline V gene sequence: CDR1 MNHEY, CDR2 SVGAGI. The ends were cut back, 1 base at V and 2 bases at J, with 15 bases in the middle. The CDR3 contains 17 residues. The CDR3, as DNA: TGTGCCAGCAGTTACTTAGATCCTCCAGAGGGCAATCAGCCCCAGCATTTT. Translated, it gives CASSYLDPPEGNQPQHF.

Many counts were recorded for this clonotype. V usage is TRBV6-6 and J usage is TRBJ2-1; D could derive from TRBD1 or TRBD2 (5 bases each). This CDR3 is 13 amino acids long. Trimming removed 7 bases from V and 11 bases from J, with 18 bases in between. Germline-derived CDR1 and CDR2 are MNHNY and SVGAGI (reference sequence). The CDR3 DNA is TGTGCCAGCACCCCCGGGGCCCGTCGGAAGCAGTTCTTC. Translated, it gives CASTPGARRKQFF.